This T cell receptor beta chain stems from a study of control samples from healthy donors and cancer patients. This CDR3 is built from 13 residues. Germline assignment: CDR1 LNHDA and CDR2 SQIVND (reference sequence). V dropped 6 bases and J dropped 9; count of bases not matched to a gene: 3. Using immunoSEQ multiplex PCR, the repertoire was profiled, and TCRdb retains in-frame clones only, with some absent. The table includes 110,000 to 150,000 clones, around nine tenths detected once. The rearrangement uses TRBV19 and TRBJ2-1; 12 positions match TRBD2. Sequenced input: blood. The TCR originated in a man younger than 40 in good health. The CDR3 DNA follows: TGTGCCAGTAGGCCTAGCGGGGGGGGTGAGCAGTTCTTC. Translating gives CASRPSGGGEQFF.